Included here is one T cell receptor (beta chain) sequence, with context. The data are from a study of blood T cell repertoires in COVID-19. Study in general: Donors in the United States, Italy and Spain gave samples during acute or convalescent COVID-19. Sample material is recorded as cDNA or gDNA derived from T cells, B-cell-depleted T cells, or PBMCs.

In the original analysis: Counts of nucleated cells, estimated from reference gene primer amplification, were obtained. Generated by immunoSEQ multiplex PCR, the TCRdb table keeps only in-frame clones and is missing some. The V and J calls and the clone size are those of that table, but D and trimming were determined from the DNA. This sample yields 70,000 or so clones, of which roughly 70% are seen a single time; roughly 21% belongs to the top ten. V was clipped by 8 bases and J by 1 base, with 11 bases between them. CDR3 length: 13 amino acids. Germline-derived CDR1 and CDR2 are MNHEY and SMNVEV (reference sequence).

The chain couples TRBV27 to TRBJ1-1; D perhaps matches TRBD1 (6 bases). This receptor was taken from a man in his 70s with acute or convalescent COVID-19. Sequenced input: peripheral blood. CDR3 loop: CASGRTENTEAFF. CDR3 bases: TGTGCCAGCGGAAGGACAGAGAACACTGAAGCTTTCTTT.